These 13 T cell receptor beta chains share one sample of origin, sequenced in a study of blood T cell repertoires in COVID-19. TCRdb's table, derived via immunoSEQ multiplex PCR, lists solely in-frame clones and lacks some. Here the sample spans fewer than 500,000 clones, about four fifths being singletons. The sequencing input was peripheral blood. The receptors were gathered from a human donor with acute or convalescent COVID-19. The donor label of this sample is uncertain.

V gene TRBV5-1 combines with J gene TRBJ2-7; TRBD1 aligns across 9 bases. The length of the CDR3 is 15 residues. CDR1 is SGHRS and CDR2 is YFSETQ in the germline V gene. With 5 bases clipped from V and 6 bases from J, the junction kept 12 bases outside the gene matches. CDR3 sequence (DNA): TGCGCCAGCAGTACGTGGGCCGGGACAGGGAGCGAGCAGTACTTC. Translating gives CASSTWAGTGSEQYF.

The J gene is TRBJ2-2, the V gene TRBV6-6, with TRBD1 as a possible D gene (6 bases). The V and J ends lost 10 bases and 4 bases respectively, with 16 bases between them. This CDR3 has 14 residues. CDR1 MNHNY and CDR2 SVGAGI come from the germline V gene (reference sequence). The CDR3 is CAISPDRPTGELFF. The CDR3 bases are TGTGCCATCTCCCCAGACAGGCCCACCGGGGAGCTGTTTTTT.

The chain recombines TRBV20-1 with TRBJ2-1; D not resolved. Trimming pared 3 bases from V and 4 bases from J, leaving 4 bases between. Germline CDR1 DFQATT, CDR2 SNEGSKA (reference sequence). The CDR3 covers 11 residues. CDR3 amino acids: CSAREYNEQFF. The CDR3 nucleotides are TGCAGTGCTAGGGAGTACAATGAGCAGTTCTTC.

V is TRBV4-2 and J is TRBJ2-1; the match to TRBD2 covers 7 bases. The CDR3 contains 13 residues. CDR1 LGHNA and CDR2 YNFKEQ come from the germline V gene. After removal of 0 bases from V and 14 bases from J, the junction contained 7 bases not matched to a gene. Here the CDR3 reads CASSQDPGLKEFF. Written as DNA, the CDR3 is TGTGCCAGCAGCCAAGACCCGGGACTAAAGGAGTTCTTC.

This chain uses TRBV2 with TRBJ2-2; no reliable D call. The CDR3 is made up of 14 amino acids. Germline V gives CDR1 SNHLY, CDR2 FYNNEI. V was trimmed by 5 bases and J by 1 base, leaving 8 bases between them. The CDR3 nucleotides are TGTGCCAGCAGTAGACATGAGAACACCGGGGAGCTGTTTTTT. Amino acid sequence: CASSRHENTGELFF.

The chain employs TRBV6-4 and TRBJ2-2; TRBD2 matches 9 bases. The CDR3 extends over 15 amino acids. Germline values: CDR1 MRHNA, CDR2 SNTAGT. Trimming removed 8 bases from V and 4 bases from J; junction bases left unmatched: 8. The CDR3 DNA is TGTGCCAGCCGGCGGGAGGGCCTAATCACCGGGGAGCTGTTTTTT. Translating it yields CASRREGLITGELFF.

Only a few counts were recorded for this clone. The V call is TRBV3-1 (or the pseudogene TRBV3-2), the J call TRBJ1-4; a weak D match, TRBD1 (5 bases). Trimming removed 4 bases from V and 2 bases from J, with 17 bases in between. The CDR3 spans 17 residues. Looked up from germline, CDR1 is LGHDT and CDR2 is YNNKEL (reference sequence). The CDR3 DNA is TGTGCCAGCAGCCCCCGACTTAGCAGGGTGACTAATGAAAAACTGTTTTTT. Translating it yields CASSPRLSRVTNEKLFF.

The V gene is TRBV29-1, the J gene TRBJ1-1, with D maybe TRBD1 (5 bases). The V gene's germline CDR1 is SQVTM and CDR2 ANQGSEA. This CDR3 comprises 15 residues. V lost 4 bases and J 0 bases, leaving 15 bases between the germline ends. CDR3 coding DNA: TGCAGCGTTGTCGGCCAGGGCGGCATGAACACTGAAGCTTTCTTT. This translates into CSVVGQGGMNTEAFF.

The chain combines TRBV24-1 with TRBJ2-1; 8 nucleotides line up with TRBD2. Germline V gene lookup returns CDR1 KGHDR and CDR2 SFDVKD. This CDR3 region has 14 residues. V was pared by 7 bases and J by 5 bases, with 6 bases of the junction left unmatched. CDR3 DNA sequence: TGTGCCACCAGATCGGGGGGGGCAAACAATGAGCAGTTCTTC. This gives the protein CATRSGGANNEQFF.

This clone was recorded a few times. The V call is TRBV10-3, the J call TRBJ1-5; D not resolved. Trimming shortened V by 0 bases and J by 8 bases, and 8 bases separated the two germline ends. There are 13 residues in the CDR3. The germline V gene has CDR1 ENHRY and CDR2 SYGVKD. The CDR3 reads CAISESSVEPQHF. CDR3 nucleotide sequence: TGTGCCATCAGTGAGTCTTCGGTCGAGCCCCAGCATTTT.

This sequence joins TRBV5-1 and TRBJ1-5; the D is unclear. Trimming cost V 2 bases and J 4 bases, with 10 bases left between them. Germline CDR1 reads SGHRS; CDR2 reads YFSETQ. The CDR3 loop spans 14 amino acids. The CDR3 coding sequence is TGCGCCAGCAGCTTATCTGGAGTAAATCAGCCCCAGCATTTT. As protein: CASSLSGVNQPQHF.

A single count supports this clone. This chain links TRBV7-9 with TRBJ1-1; 7 bases fit TRBD1. The CDR3 totals 15 residues. The trim removed 3 bases at V and 6 bases at J, leaving 10 bases unmatched. Germline CDR1 SEHNR, CDR2 FQNEAQ (reference sequence). This CDR3 is CASSFSSTGKAEAFF. The CDR3 DNA is TGTGCCAGCAGCTTCTCCTCGACAGGGAAGGCTGAAGCTTTCTTT.

The chain carries TRBV5-1 and TRBJ1-1; D is possibly TRBD1 (5 bases). There are 14 residues in the CDR3. Germline CDR1 and CDR2: SGHRS and YFSETQ. V was clipped by 4 bases and J by 1 base, with 11 bases between them. The CDR3 bases are TGCGCCAGCAGCCCTCGGACACAGAACACTGAAGCTTTCTTT. Protein: CASSPRTQNTEAFF.